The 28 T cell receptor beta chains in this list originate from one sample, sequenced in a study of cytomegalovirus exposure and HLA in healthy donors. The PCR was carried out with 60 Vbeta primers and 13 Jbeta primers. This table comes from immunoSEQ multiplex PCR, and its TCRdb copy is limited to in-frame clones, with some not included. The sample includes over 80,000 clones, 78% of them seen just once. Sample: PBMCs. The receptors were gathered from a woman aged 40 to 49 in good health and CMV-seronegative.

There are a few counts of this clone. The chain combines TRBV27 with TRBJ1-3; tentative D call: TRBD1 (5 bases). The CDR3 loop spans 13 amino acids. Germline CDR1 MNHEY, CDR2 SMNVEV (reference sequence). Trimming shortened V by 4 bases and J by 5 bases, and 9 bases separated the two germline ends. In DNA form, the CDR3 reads TGTGCCAGCAGTTCCCAGGGTCGAAACACCATATATTTT. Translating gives CASSSQGRNTIYF.

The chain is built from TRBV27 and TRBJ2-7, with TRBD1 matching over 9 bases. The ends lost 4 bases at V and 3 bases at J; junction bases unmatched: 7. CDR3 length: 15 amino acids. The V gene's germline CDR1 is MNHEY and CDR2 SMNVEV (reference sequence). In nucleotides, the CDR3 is TGTGCCAGCAGTTCTGCCGGGACAGGGAGCTACGAGCAGTACTTC. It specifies CASSSAGTGSYEQYF.

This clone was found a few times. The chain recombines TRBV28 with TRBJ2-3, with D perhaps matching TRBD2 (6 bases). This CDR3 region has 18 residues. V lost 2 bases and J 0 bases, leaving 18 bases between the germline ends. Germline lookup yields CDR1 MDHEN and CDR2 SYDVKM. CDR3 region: CASSLKYRRDPSTDTQYF. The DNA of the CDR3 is TGTGCCAGCAGTTTAAAGTACCGGCGGGATCCCAGCACAGATACGCAGTATTTT.

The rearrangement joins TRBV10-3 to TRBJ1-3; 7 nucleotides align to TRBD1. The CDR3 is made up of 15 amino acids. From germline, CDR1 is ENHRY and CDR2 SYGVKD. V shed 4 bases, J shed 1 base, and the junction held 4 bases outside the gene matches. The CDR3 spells CAISGKGASGNTIYF. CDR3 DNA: TGTGCCATCAGTGGGAAGGGGGCGTCTGGAAACACCATATATTTT.

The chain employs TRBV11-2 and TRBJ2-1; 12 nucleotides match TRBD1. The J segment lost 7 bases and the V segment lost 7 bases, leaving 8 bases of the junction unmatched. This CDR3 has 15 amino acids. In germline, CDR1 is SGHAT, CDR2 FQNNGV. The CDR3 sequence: CASNLEGQGANEQFF. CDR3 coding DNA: TGTGCCAGCAACCTCGAGGGACAGGGGGCTAATGAGCAGTTCTTC. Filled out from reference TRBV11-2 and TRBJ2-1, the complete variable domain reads EAGVAQSPRYKIIEKRQSVAFWCNPISGHATLYWYQQILGQGPKLLIQFQNNGVVDDSQLPKDRFSAERLKGVDSTLKIQPAKLEDSAVYLCASNLEGQGANEQFFGPGTRLTVL.

CDR3 residues: CASRTSGGPYNEQFF. The CDR3 DNA reads as TGTGCCAGCAGGACTAGCGGGGGACCCTACAATGAGCAGTTCTTC. J is TRBJ2-1 and V is TRBV6-5; 12 bases match TRBD2. This CDR3 spans 15 amino acids. V shed 6 bases, J shed 2 bases, and the junction held 2 bases outside the gene matches. Germline CDR1 reads MNHEY; CDR2 reads SVGAGI.

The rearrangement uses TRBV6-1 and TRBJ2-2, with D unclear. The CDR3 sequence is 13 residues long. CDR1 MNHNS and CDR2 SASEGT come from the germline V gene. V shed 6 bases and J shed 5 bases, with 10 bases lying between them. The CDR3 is CASSNRGTGELFF. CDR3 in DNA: TGTGCCAGCAGCAATCGAGGAACCGGGGAGCTGTTTTTT.

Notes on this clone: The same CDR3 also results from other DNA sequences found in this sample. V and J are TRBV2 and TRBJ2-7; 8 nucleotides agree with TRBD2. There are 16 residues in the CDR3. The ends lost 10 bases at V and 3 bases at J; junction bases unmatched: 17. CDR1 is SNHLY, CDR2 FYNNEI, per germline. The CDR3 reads CANIEIASGQLYEQYF. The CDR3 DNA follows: TGTGCCAACATCGAGATCGCTAGCGGGCAACTCTACGAGCAGTACTTC.

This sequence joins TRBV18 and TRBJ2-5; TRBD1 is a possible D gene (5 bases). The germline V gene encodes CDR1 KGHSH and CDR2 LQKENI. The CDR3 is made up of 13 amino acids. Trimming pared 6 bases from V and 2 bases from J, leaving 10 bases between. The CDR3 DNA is TGTGCCAGCTCCCCAAGACAGCAAGAGACCCAGTACTTC. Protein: CASSPRQQETQYF.

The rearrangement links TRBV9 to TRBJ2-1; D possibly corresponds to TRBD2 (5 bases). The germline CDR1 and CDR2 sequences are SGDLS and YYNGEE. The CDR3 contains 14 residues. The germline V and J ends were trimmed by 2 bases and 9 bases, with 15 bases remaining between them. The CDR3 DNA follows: TGTGCCAGCAGCGTCCGGGCCCCGGCGGGTGAGCAGTTCTTC. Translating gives CASSVRAPAGEQFF.

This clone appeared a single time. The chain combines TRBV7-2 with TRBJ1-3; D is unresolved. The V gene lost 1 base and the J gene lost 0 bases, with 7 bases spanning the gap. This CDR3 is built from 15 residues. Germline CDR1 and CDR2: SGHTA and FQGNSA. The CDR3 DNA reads TGTGCCAGCAGCTTAGGACGGAGCTCTGGAAACACCATATATTTT. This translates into CASSLGRSSGNTIYF.

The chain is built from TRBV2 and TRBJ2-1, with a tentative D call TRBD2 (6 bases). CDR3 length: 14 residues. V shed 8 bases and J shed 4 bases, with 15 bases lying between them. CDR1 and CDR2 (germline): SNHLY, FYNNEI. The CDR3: CASVARDSYNEQFF. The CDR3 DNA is TGTGCCAGCGTAGCCAGGGACTCATACAATGAGCAGTTCTTC. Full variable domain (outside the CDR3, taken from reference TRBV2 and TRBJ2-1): EPEVTQTPSHQVTQMGQEVILRCVPISNHLYFYWYRQILGQKVEFLVSFYNNEISEKSEIFDDQFSVERPDGSNFTLKIRSTKLEDSAMYFCASVARDSYNEQFFGPGTRLTVL.

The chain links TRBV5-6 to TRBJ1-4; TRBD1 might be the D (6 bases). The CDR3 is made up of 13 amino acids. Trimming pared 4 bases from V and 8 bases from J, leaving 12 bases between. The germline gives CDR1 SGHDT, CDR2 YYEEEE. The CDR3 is CASSVQGSEKLFF. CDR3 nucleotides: TGTGCCAGCAGCGTACAGGGAAGCGAAAAACTGTTTTTT.

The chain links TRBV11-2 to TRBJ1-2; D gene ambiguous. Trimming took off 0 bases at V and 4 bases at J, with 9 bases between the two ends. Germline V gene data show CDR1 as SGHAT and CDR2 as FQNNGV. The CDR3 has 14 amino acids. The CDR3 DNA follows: TGTGCCAGCAGCTTAGAATACAGACCCTATGGCTACACCTTC. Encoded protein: CASSLEYRPYGYTF.

CDR3 DNA sequence: TGTGCCAGCAGTCAATTCGGGGGGCGGGAGTGGGAGCAGTACTTC. Protein sequence: CASSQFGGREWEQYF. The rearrangement links TRBV28 to TRBJ2-7; possible D gene TRBD2, 7 bases. CDR3 size: 15 residues. Germline values: CDR1 MDHEN, CDR2 SYDVKM. Trimming pared 5 bases from V and 7 bases from J, leaving 21 bases between.

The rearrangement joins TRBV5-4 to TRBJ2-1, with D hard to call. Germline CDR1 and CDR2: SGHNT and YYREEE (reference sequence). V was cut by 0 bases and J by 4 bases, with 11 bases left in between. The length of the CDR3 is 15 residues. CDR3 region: CASSLAVAGYNEQFF. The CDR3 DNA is TGTGCCAGCAGCTTGGCTGTGGCAGGTTACAATGAGCAGTTCTTC.

The CDR3 region is CAISATGVGNEQFF. DNA of the CDR3: TGTGCCATCAGTGCGACTGGAGTAGGCAATGAGCAGTTCTTC. The genes are TRBV10-3 and TRBJ2-1; no clear D gene. CDR3 size: 14 residues. Germline CDR1 reads ENHRY; CDR2 reads SYGVKD. Trimming took 4 bases from V and 6 from J, leaving 13 bases between them.

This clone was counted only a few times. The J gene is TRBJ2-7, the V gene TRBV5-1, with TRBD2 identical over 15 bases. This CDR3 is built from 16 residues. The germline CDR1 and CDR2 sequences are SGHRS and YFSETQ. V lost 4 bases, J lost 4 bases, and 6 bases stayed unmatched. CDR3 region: CASSPGTSGRRYEQYF. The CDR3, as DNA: TGCGCCAGCAGCCCAGGGACTAGCGGGAGGAGGTACGAGCAGTACTTC.

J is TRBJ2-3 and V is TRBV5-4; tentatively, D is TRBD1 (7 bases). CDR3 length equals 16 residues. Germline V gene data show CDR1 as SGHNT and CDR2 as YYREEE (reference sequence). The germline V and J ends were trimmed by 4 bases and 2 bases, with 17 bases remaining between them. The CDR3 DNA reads TGTGCCAGCAGCGCCGGCGGGACAGCCGTCACAGATACGCAGTATTTT. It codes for CASSAGGTAVTDTQYF.

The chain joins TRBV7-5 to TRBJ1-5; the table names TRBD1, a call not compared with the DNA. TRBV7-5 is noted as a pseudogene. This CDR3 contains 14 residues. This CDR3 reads CVRSRTSRNQPQHF. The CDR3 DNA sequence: TGTGTCAGAAGCAGAACAAGTCGCAATCAGCCCCAGCATTTT.

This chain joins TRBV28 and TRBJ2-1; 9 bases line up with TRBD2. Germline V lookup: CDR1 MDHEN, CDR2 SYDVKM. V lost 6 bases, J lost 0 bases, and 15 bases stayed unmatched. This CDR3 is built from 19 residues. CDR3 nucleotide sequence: TGTGCCAGCAGCCCACAGTTTTTGCGGGAGGGGAGCTCCTACAATGAGCAGTTCTTC. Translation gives CASSPQFLREGSSYNEQFF.

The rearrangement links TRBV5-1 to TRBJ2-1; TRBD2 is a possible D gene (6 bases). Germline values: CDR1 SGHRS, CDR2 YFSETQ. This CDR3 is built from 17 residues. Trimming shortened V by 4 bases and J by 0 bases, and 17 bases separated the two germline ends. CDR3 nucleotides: TGCGCCAGCAGCCCCGAGGGACTCAGGAGCTCCTACAATGAGCAGTTCTTC. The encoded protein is CASSPEGLRSSYNEQFF.

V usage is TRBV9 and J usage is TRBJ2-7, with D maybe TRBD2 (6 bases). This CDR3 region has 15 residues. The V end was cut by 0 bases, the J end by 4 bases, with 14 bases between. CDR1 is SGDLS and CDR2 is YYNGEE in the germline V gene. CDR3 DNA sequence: TGTGCCAGCAGCGTAGACGGGAGTGGTACGTACGAGCAGTACTTC. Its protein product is CASSVDGSGTYEQYF.

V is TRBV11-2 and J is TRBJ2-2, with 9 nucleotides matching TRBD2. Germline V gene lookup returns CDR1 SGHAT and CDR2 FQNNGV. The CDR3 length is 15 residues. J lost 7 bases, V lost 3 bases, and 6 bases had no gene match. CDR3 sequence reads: CASSLGGRAVGELFF. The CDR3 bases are TGTGCCAGCAGCTTGGGCGGGAGGGCCGTCGGGGAGCTGTTTTTT.

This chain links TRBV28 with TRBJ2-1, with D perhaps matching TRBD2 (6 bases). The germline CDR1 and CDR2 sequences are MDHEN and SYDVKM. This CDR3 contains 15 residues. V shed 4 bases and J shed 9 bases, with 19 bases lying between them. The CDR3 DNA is TGTGCCAGCAGTTCCGGGAGTCCGGGGGTCGGTGAGCAGTTCTTC. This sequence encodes CASSSGSPGVGEQFF.

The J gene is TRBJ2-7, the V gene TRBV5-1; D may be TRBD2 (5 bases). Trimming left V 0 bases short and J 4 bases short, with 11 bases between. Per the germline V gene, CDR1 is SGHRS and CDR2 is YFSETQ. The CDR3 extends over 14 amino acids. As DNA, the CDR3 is TGCGCCAGCAGCTTGGCACCTCGGGGTTACGAGCAGTACTTC. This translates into CASSLAPRGYEQYF.

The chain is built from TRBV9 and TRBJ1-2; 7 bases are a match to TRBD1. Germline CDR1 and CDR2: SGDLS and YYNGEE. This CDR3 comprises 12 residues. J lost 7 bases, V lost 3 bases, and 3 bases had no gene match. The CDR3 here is CASSGNRGGYTF. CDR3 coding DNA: TGTGCCAGCAGCGGAAACAGGGGTGGCTACACCTTC.

The CDR3 DNA follows: TGTGCCTGGAACCGGGTAATGGGGGCTAGCACAGATACGCAGTATTTT. Encoded protein: CAWNRVMGASTDTQYF. This rearrangement joins TRBV30 to TRBJ2-3, with D maybe TRBD1 (6 bases). The CDR3 runs 16 residues. Trimming left V 4 bases short and J 0 bases short, with 17 bases between. Germline loops: CDR1 GTSNPN, CDR2 SVGIG (reference sequence).